This T cell receptor beta chain was recorded in a study of T cells after yellow fever vaccination. Notes on the study in general: Secondary responses were weaker yet peaked faster, day 5 versus 15. FACS-sorted repertoires might harbor abundant contaminating clonotypes from the bulk population.

To note about this clonotype: Its antigen is still unknown.

Production of TCR cDNA was by 5'RACE template switching, which also added a universal primer site and UMIs. TCRdb used MiXCR to reprocess the 5' RACE reads, holding one entry per CDR3 protein. The profile shows a few hundred thousand distinct CDR3 sequences, approximately 8% of them singletons. CDR1 and CDR2 (germline): SEHNR, FQNEAQ (reference sequence). The CDR3 has 12 amino acids. Trimming at V came to 8 bases and at J to 13 bases, leaving 11 bases not matched to a gene. The sample was PBMCs, taken 35 to 50 days after the first yellow fever vaccination. The V and J genes are TRBV7-9 and TRBJ1-2, with 9 bases that match TRBD1. The source is a man between 18 and 35 years old who received the YFV17D yellow fever vaccine. CDR3 sequence (DNA): TGTGCCAGCGGGCCCGGGACAGGGAGTTGCACCTTC. This codes for CASGPGTGSCTF.